This TCR beta chain came from a study of T-cell reconstitution after alpha-beta-depleted transplantation in children. Study results and caveats: Surviving thymic progenitors and recipient T cells were the source of high TCRbeta diversity at day 60 in some patients. T-cell counts and diversity were attributed mostly to newly produced T cells one year after transplant. There were reportedly several hundred expanded graft clones from which alpha-beta T cells came about two months after transplant.

Unique molecular identifiers were used in preparing the TCRbeta library. TCRdb ran MiXCR on the PCR reads and lists one entry per CDR3 protein. Among 700,000 to 950,000 distinct CDR3 sequences, around 17% were seen once, and the ten largest hold approximately 4.5%. The ends were cut back, 5 bases at V and 8 bases at J, with 13 bases in the middle. Germline CDR1 is SGHRS and CDR2 is YFSETQ. This CDR3 spans 13 amino acids. As regards this clonotype: Antigen unknown.

Sequenced here: PBMCs, mostly from graft donor cells, sampled 360 days after TCRalphabeta/CD19-depleted stem cell transplant. The receptor comes from a male patient between 10 and 17 years old who had a stem cell transplant for acute lymphoblastic leukemia, so the T cells may come from the graft donor. The chain joins TRBV5-1 to TRBJ1-4; the D gene is possibly TRBD1 (6 bases). The CDR3 region is CASSRGAREKLFF. Here the CDR3 DNA reads TGCGCCAGCAGTCGGGGGGCTCGCGAAAAACTGTTTTTT.